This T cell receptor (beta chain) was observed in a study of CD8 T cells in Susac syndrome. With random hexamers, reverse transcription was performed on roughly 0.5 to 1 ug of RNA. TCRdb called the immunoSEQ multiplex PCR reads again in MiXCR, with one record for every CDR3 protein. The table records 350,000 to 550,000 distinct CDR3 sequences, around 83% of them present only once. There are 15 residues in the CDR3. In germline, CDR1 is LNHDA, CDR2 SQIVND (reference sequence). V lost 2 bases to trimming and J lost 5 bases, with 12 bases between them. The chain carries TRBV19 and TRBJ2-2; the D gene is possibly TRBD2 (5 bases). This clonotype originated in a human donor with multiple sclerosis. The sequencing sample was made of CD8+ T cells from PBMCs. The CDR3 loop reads CASSIFTSGTGELFF. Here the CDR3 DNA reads TGTGCCAGTAGTATATTTACTAGTGGGACCGGGGAGCTGTTTTTT.